Listed below are T cell receptor beta chains from one sample, sequenced in a study of metastatic and nonmetastatic thyroid tumors. TCRdb reassembled clones from the PCR reads with MiXCR. The sample carries roughly 6,800 clones, 19% recorded once. Sequencing was carried out using adjacent normal tissue. The receptor source for this set is a female donor with papillary thyroid cancer or a benign thyroid nodule (not recorded which). Some clones in this sample may be carry-over from other donors' samples. Both conserved end residues are trimmed from each CDR3.

j_call: TRBJ2-7
v_call: TRBV27
cdr3_aa: ASSAGSGTGDSYEQY

j_call: TRBJ2-7
v_call: TRBV5-1
cdr3_aa: ASSPGLAGEQY

j_call: TRBJ2-7
v_call: TRBV20-1
cdr3_aa: SAGLAGGSYEQY

j_call: TRBJ2-7
v_call: TRBV27
cdr3_aa: ASSLYRGGTSGAYEQY

j_call: TRBJ2-7
v_call: TRBV20-1
cdr3_aa: SASKGAAYEQY

j_call: TRBJ2-5
v_call: TRBV27
cdr3_aa: ASSPGTLPRTQY

j_call: TRBJ2-7
v_call: TRBV20-1
cdr3_aa: TRQVSHDQY

j_call: TRBJ2-3
v_call: TRBV9
cdr3_aa: ASSAHLGTDTQY

j_call: TRBJ1-1
v_call: TRBV30
cdr3_aa: AWRDDPNSEAF

j_call: TRBJ2-1
v_call: TRBV20-1
cdr3_aa: SCFAGGTQNNEQF

j_call: TRBJ1-2
v_call: TRBV4-3
cdr3_aa: ASSQALGSYGYT

j_call: TRBJ2-2
v_call: TRBV5-5
cdr3_aa: ASSLTDTGELF

j_call: TRBJ1-4
v_call: TRBV5-4
cdr3_aa: ASSLRGNEKLF

j_call: TRBJ2-2
v_call: TRBV7-2
cdr3_aa: PSSPSGGVNTGELF

j_call: TRBJ1-2
v_call: TRBV30
cdr3_aa: AWKQPIYYGYT

j_call: TRBJ1-3
v_call: TRBV28
cdr3_aa: ASSLGRAMRNTIY

j_call: TRBJ1-1
v_call: TRBV6-1
cdr3_aa: ASLDRVNTEAF

j_call: TRBJ2-3
v_call: TRBV6-1
cdr3_aa: ASGEEVGLFSTDTQY

j_call: TRBJ2-1
v_call: TRBV6-4
cdr3_aa: ASSPFHGDINEQF

j_call: TRBJ2-6
v_call: TRBV6-1
cdr3_aa: ASSEFPKASGANVLT

j_call: TRBJ2-1
v_call: TRBV6-1
cdr3_aa: ASTNYNEQF

j_call: TRBJ2-5
v_call: TRBV28
cdr3_aa: ASSLYPDRGRVETQY